This T cell receptor (beta chain) derives from a study of blood T cells in healthy people across ages. Study-wide results and limits: Naive CD4+ cells and diversity were both higher in long-lived donors than in aged donors.

The germline gives CDR1 GTSNPN, CDR2 SVGIG (reference sequence). This CDR3 spans 12 amino acids. Trimming removed 2 bases from V and 6 bases from J, with 10 bases in between. As for this clonotype: Its target is not known.

The use of a sample-barcoded 5' primer and a J-beta primer mix characterized a second PCR of about 6 to 11 cycles. TCRdb used MiXCR to reprocess the 5' RACE reads, holding one entry per CDR3 protein. The profile shows 800,000 to 950,000 distinct CDR3 sequences, just under 30% of them singletons. The same specimen was also included in a second study, on T cells of mothers and their children. This second report adds: Each mother gave over 9.5 million TCR beta CDR3 reads; each child, approximately 3 million. Related mother-child pairs shared marginally more repertoire than unrelated pairs, though not significantly.

The chain employs TRBV30 and TRBJ1-1; D is possibly TRBD1 (6 bases). The source material was blood. The origin of this receptor is a woman in her thirties or forties in good health. CDR3 bases: TGTGCCTGGAGTTCTCACAGGGCTGAAGCTTTCTTT. It yields the protein CAWSSHRAEAFF.